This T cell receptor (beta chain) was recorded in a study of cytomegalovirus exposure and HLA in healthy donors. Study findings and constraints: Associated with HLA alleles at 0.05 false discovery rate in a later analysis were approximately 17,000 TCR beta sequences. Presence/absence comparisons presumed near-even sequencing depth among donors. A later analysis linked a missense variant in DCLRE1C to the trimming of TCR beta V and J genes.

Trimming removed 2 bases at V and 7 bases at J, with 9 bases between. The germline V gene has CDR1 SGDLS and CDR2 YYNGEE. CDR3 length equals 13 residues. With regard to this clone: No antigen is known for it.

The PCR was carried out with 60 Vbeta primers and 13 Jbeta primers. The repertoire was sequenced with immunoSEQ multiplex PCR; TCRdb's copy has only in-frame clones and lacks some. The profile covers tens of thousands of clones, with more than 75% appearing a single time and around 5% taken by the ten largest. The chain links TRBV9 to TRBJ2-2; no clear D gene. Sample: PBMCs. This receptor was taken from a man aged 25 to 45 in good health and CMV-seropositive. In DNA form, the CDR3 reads TGTGCCAGCAGCGTGAGGAGTGGCGGGGAGCTGTTTTTT. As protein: CASSVRSGGELFF.